This is a list of T cell receptor beta chains from one sample in a study of shared clonotypes between healthy human individuals. The repertoire was sequenced with immunoSEQ multiplex PCR; TCRdb's copy has only in-frame clones and lacks some. Of 75,000 to 100,000 clones in the sample, roughly half were seen once. What was sequenced was PBMCs. All receptors come from a woman aged 40 to 50 in good health. Some clones in this sample may be carry-over from other donors' samples. CDR3s include the opening cysteine and the closing phenylalanine or tryptophan. The order of the fields is clone size, J gene, V gene, D gene, CDR3 protein, CDR3 DNA. The D gene is left open where the match is weak. Expanded clones get a size class; other rows say once, few or many, or leave the size out.

>once|TRBJ2-5|TRBV9|.
CASSPPGGHSFETQYF
TGTGCCAGCAGCCCCCCCGGGGGGCACAGCTTTGAGACCCAGTACTTC
>.|TRBJ2-1|TRBV7-8|.
CASSLRGTHLYNEQFF
TGTGCCAGCAGCTTACGGGGGACTCACCTCTACAATGAGCAGTTCTTC
>.|TRBJ2-5|TRBV7-3|.
CASSLNPQETQYF
TGTGCCAGCAGCTTAAACCCCCAAGAGACCCAGTACTTC
>many|TRBJ1-2|TRBV12-2|.
CASRLVLESGTANYGYTF
TGTGCAAGTCGCTTAGTGCTGGAAAGCGGGACCGCCAACTATGGCTACACCTTC
>few|TRBJ2-1|TRBV5-1|TRBD2
CASSRTSGNGEQFF
TGCGCCAGCAGCCGGACTAGCGGGAATGGTGAGCAGTTCTTC
>.|TRBJ1-2|TRBV29-1|.
CSVEDLHRDGYTF
TGCAGCGTTGAAGATCTTCACCGGGATGGCTACACCTTC
>.|TRBJ2-7|TRBV15|.
CATSGEDYEQYF
TGTGCCACCAGCGGAGAAGACTACGAGCAGTACTTC
>.|TRBJ2-1|TRBV9|.
CASSVDGGYTRRNEQFF
TGTGCCAGCAGCGTAGACGGAGGTTACACCCGTCGGAATGAGCAGTTCTTC
>many|TRBJ2-2|TRBV9|TRBD2
CASSRGTSRVPGELFF
TGTGCCAGCAGCAGAGGGACTAGCAGAGTCCCCGGGGAGCTGTTTTTT
>.|TRBJ2-7|TRBV5-4|.
CASSLEVSSYEQYF
TGTGCCAGCAGCTTGGAAGTTTCCTCCTACGAGCAGTACTTC